This TCR beta chain was recovered during a study of cytomegalovirus exposure and HLA in healthy donors. Background on the study: Genotyping showed roughly 76% of approximately 430 donors falling in the Caucasian-associated ancestry cluster.

Per the germline V gene, CDR1 is SGHDN and CDR2 is FVKESK. This CDR3 region has 13 residues. The trim removed 4 bases at V and 8 bases at J, leaving 0 bases unmatched. As to this clone: What it recognizes is unknown.

Points from the study as a whole: With further analysis later on, most CMV-associated TCR beta chains appeared HLA-restricted.

In the PCR, 60 Vbeta and 13 Jbeta primers were used. The method was immunoSEQ multiplex PCR; TCRdb's version includes in-frame clones alone and lacks a portion of them. The sample consists of more than 65,000 clones, 65% to 85% of them appearing once. This sequence originates from a woman aged 40 to 50 in good health and CMV-seropositive. Sequencing input: PBMCs. V gene TRBV14 combines with J gene TRBJ1-6; 9 nucleotides line up with TRBD1. The CDR3 sequence is CASSRTGDSPLHF. CDR3 bases: TGTGCCAGCAGCCGGACAGGGGATTCACCCCTCCACTTT.